These 5 T cell receptor beta chains came from one sample sequenced in a study of CD8+CD57+ T cells in acquired aplastic anemia. TCR beta VDJ and CDR3 profiling used genomic DNA as template. TCRdb redid the calling of the reads with MiXCR, one entry per CDR3 protein. The sample has 150,000 to 200,000 distinct CDR3 sequences, approximately 48% seen once. Individuals selected for sequencing had exhibited CD8+CD57+ cell expansion on flow cytometry. Material: sorted CD4+, CD8+, or CD8+CD57+ T cells (not recorded which) from PBMCs. The receptor set was obtained from a human donor with aplastic anemia.

Comment on this clonotype: One end of the junction varies from germline; a read error may be responsible. CDR3 sequence: CSVPSSHTVSSEASF. The CDR3 DNA follows: TGCAGCGTCCCTTCATCACACACAGTAAGCAGTGAAGCTTCCTTT. The chain is built from TRBV29-1 and TRBJ1-1; no reliable D call. This CDR3 is built from 15 residues. Per the germline V gene, CDR1 is SQVTM and CDR2 is ANQGSEA.

The sample holds one count of this clonotype. The chain links TRBV7-2 to TRBJ1-5, with D uncertain. The V gene's germline CDR1 is SGHTA and CDR2 FQGNSA. This CDR3 contains 13 residues. Trimming shortened V by 5 bases and J by 7 bases, and 12 bases separated the two germline ends. The CDR3 reads CASSRPDGQPQHF. In nucleotides, the CDR3 is TGTGCCAGCAGCAGACCAGACGGGCAGCCCCAGCATTTT.

This clonotype was observed a handful of times. The CDR3 loop is CASSLVSGAYEQYF. The CDR3 nucleotides read TGTGCCAGCAGCTTAGTATCAGGGGCCTACGAGCAGTACTTC. The chain combines TRBV7-9 with TRBJ2-7; tentative D call: TRBD1 (6 bases). The length of the CDR3 is 14 residues. V lost 1 base and J 2 bases, leaving 9 bases between the germline ends. CDR1 and CDR2 from the germline V gene are SEHNR and FQNEAQ (reference sequence).

The chain joins TRBV24-1 to TRBJ1-2; no definite D call. Germline lookup yields CDR1 KGHDR and CDR2 SFDVKD. Trimming cost V 2 bases and J 0 bases, with 9 bases left between them. The CDR3 spans 15 residues. Here the CDR3 DNA reads TGTGCCACCAGTGATTCTAATAAGGCTAACTATGGCTACACCTTC. This encodes CATSDSNKANYGYTF.

This clonotype has ten or more counts. This chain uses TRBV7-9 with TRBJ1-2, with TRBD1 as a possible D gene (5 bases). This CDR3 has 13 residues. V was trimmed by 4 bases and J by 8 bases, leaving 14 bases between them. CDR1 is SEHNR and CDR2 is FQNEAQ in the germline V gene (reference sequence). The CDR3 sequence: CASSSQGASGYTF. CDR3 DNA sequence: TGTGCCAGCAGCTCCCAGGGTGCCAGCGGCTACACCTTC.